These T cell receptor beta chains were read from a single sample in a study of cytomegalovirus exposure and HLA in healthy donors. Measured with immunoSEQ multiplex PCR; TCRdb has only the in-frame clones, and not every one. The table shows around 190,000 clones, with around four fifths occurring only once. Input material: PBMCs. All receptors derive from a woman aged 40-49 years in good health and CMV-seronegative. The CDR3 runs from the conserved cysteine through the conserved F or W. The D gene is left open where the match is weak. Not every row has a clone size; where given, it reads once, few, many or a size class.

d_call,clone_size,j_call,v_call,cdr3_aa,cdr3_nt
.,.,TRBJ1-1,TRBV19,CASTLNTEAFF,TGTGCCAGTACCTTGAACACTGAAGCTTTCTTT
.,.,TRBJ1-2,TRBV10-1,CASLHQMGSYYGYTF,TGCGCCAGCCTCCATCAGATGGGGAGCTACTATGGCTACACCTTC
.,.,TRBJ1-2,TRBV6-5,CASSYLQQGRYGYTF,TGTGCCAGCAGTTACCTGCAACAGGGACGATATGGCTACACCTTC
.,.,TRBJ1-2,TRBV9,CASSGDYGYTF,TGTGCCAGCAGCGGCGACTATGGCTACACCTTC
TRBD2,.,TRBJ2-6,TRBV30,CAWSTGLAGGSGANVLTF,TGTGCCTGGAGTACAGGACTAGCGGGCGGCTCTGGGGCCAACGTCCTGACTTTC
TRBD2,.,TRBJ2-2,TRBV6-5,CASSYPSGPNTGELFF,TGTGCCAGCAGTTACCCTAGCGGGCCGAACACCGGGGAGCTGTTTTTT
.,.,TRBJ1-2,TRBV4-3,CASSQVASNYGYTF,TGCGCCAGCAGCCAAGTGGCCTCCAACTATGGCTACACCTTC
TRBD1,.,TRBJ1-1,TRBV7-8,CASSPRTGEAFF,TGTGCCAGCAGCCCCCGGACAGGCGAAGCTTTCTTT
.,.,TRBJ1-1,TRBV6-6,CASKGESEAFF,TGTGCCAGCAAGGGGGAATCTGAAGCTTTCTTT
TRBD1,.,TRBJ2-7,TRBV11-3,CASSLMTGGFYEQYF,TGTGCCAGCAGCTTAATGACAGGGGGCTTCTACGAGCAGTACTTC
TRBD1,.,TRBJ1-2,TRBV7-9,CASSLGQGEIYGYTF,TGTGCCAGCAGCTTAGGACAGGGGGAGATCTATGGCTACACCTTC
.,.,TRBJ2-2,TRBV7-2,CASSLWFQGGELFF,TGTGCCAGCAGCTTATGGTTTCAGGGGGGGGAGCTGTTTTTT
.,.,TRBJ2-1,TRBV9,CASSVVDPGNEQFF,TGTGCCAGCAGCGTAGTCGACCCGGGGAATGAGCAGTTCTTC
.,.,TRBJ2-3,TRBV28,CASVQGDTQYF,TGTGCCAGCGTCCAGGGGGATACGCAGTATTTT
TRBD1,.,TRBJ2-3,TRBV14,CASSPRQGTDTQYF,TGTGCCAGCAGCCCCAGACAGGGGACAGATACGCAGTATTTT
.,.,TRBJ2-3,TRBV5-6,CASSLAITRRGGDTQYF,TGTGCCAGCAGCTTGGCCATCACTAGAAGGGGGGGAGATACGCAGTATTTT
TRBD2,once,TRBJ2-1,TRBV11-2,CASSPWVGGEYNEQFF,TGTGCCAGCAGCCCCTGGGTCGGGGGGGAGTACAATGAGCAGTTCTTC
.,.,TRBJ2-7,TRBV18,CASSPRGYEQYF,TGTGCCAGCTCACCGAGGGGGTACGAGCAGTACTTC
.,few,TRBJ2-1,TRBV15,CATRDPGTNNEQFF,TGTGCCACCAGAGATCCGGGAACTAACAATGAGCAGTTCTTC
TRBD1,few,TRBJ2-3,TRBV19,CASTLRTGLRDTQYF,TGTGCCAGTACCCTCCGGACAGGGTTGAGAGATACGCAGTATTTT
TRBD1,.,TRBJ1-1,TRBV19,CASSPDRDRTEAFF,TGTGCCAGTAGTCCAGACAGGGATCGTACTGAAGCTTTCTTT
TRBD2,.,TRBJ2-1,TRBV9,CASSAGLAGVNEQFF,TGTGCCAGCAGCGCTGGACTAGCGGGAGTCAATGAGCAGTTCTTC
.,.,TRBJ1-4,TRBV14,CASKGGGRNEKLFF,TGTGCCAGCAAGGGGGGGGGACGGAATGAAAAACTGTTTTTT
TRBD1,once,TRBJ1-5,TRBV19,CASNDPGTDYSNQPQHF,TGTGCCAGTAATGATCCCGGGACAGATTATAGCAATCAGCCCCAGCATTTT
TRBD1,once,TRBJ2-1,TRBV7-9,CASSLSKDRGHEQFF,TGTGCCAGCAGCTTATCCAAGGACAGGGGGCATGAGCAGTTCTTC
.,.,TRBJ1-5,TRBV19,CASSMMGGATQPQHF,TGTGCCAGTAGTATGATGGGAGGGGCGACTCAGCCCCAGCATTTT
TRBD2,.,TRBJ2-3,TRBV4-3,CASSQVAGGGDTQYF,TGCGCCAGCAGCCAAGTAGCGGGAGGCGGGGATACGCAGTATTTT
TRBD2,few,TRBJ2-7,TRBV5-1,CASSPNPGLAGEGGSYEQYF,TGCGCCAGCAGCCCAAACCCGGGACTAGCGGGAGAGGGGGGCTCCTACGAGCAGTACTTC
TRBD2,.,TRBJ2-1,TRBV7-2,CASSLAGGPDEQFF,TGTGCCAGCAGCTTGGCGGGAGGGCCGGATGAGCAGTTCTTC
.,.,TRBJ1-2,TRBV13,CASSVQEDYGYTF,TGTGCCAGCAGCGTACAGGAAGACTATGGCTACACCTTC
TRBD1,.,TRBJ1-2,TRBV29-1,CSVGQGDGYTF,TGCAGCGTGGGACAGGGGGATGGCTACACCTTC
.,.,TRBJ2-5,TRBV19,CASSSGGETQYF,TGTGCCAGTAGTAGTGGGGGGGAGACCCAGTACTTC
.,.,TRBJ2-5,TRBV15,CATSNWDSTGKETQYF,TGTGCCACCAGCAATTGGGATTCGACGGGGAAAGAGACCCAGTACTTC
.,.,TRBJ1-3,TRBV7-2,CASSLGGPFSGNTIYF,TGTGCCAGCAGCTTAGGAGGGCCTTTCTCTGGAAACACCATATATTTT
.,.,TRBJ1-5,TRBV5-8,CASSSRGNQPQHF,TGTGCCAGCAGCTCCCGGGGCAATCAGCCCCAGCATTTT
.,.,TRBJ1-2,TRBV29-1,CSVDVGGSNYGYTF,TGCAGCGTTGACGTCGGGGGGTCTAACTATGGCTACACCTTC
.,.,TRBJ2-3,TRBV4-1,CASSQSPRTPYFTDTQYF,TGCGCCAGCAGCCAAAGCCCTCGAACGCCTTATTTCACAGATACGCAGTATTTT
.,once,TRBJ2-3,TRBV2,CASNPERSTDTQYF,TGTGCCAGCAATCCAGAGCGGTCCACAGATACGCAGTATTTT
.,.,TRBJ2-1,TRBV20-1,CSARSGGREFF,TGCAGTGCTAGATCCGGGGGAAGGGAGTTCTTC
TRBD1,.,TRBJ1-2,TRBV6-6,CASSYEQGIGYTF,TGTGCCAGCAGTTACGAACAGGGGATAGGCTACACCTTC
TRBD2,.,TRBJ2-1,TRBV15,CATSDTGTSGRLTFHNEQFF,TGTGCCACCAGCGATACCGGGACTAGCGGGAGGCTTACCTTCCACAATGAGCAGTTCTTC
TRBD1,.,TRBJ2-6,TRBV7-3,CASSDTGAAGANVLTF,TGTGCCAGCAGCGATACAGGGGCCGCTGGGGCCAACGTCCTGACTTTC
.,.,TRBJ1-2,TRBV6-5,CASSYSGNNYGYTF,TGTGCCAGCAGTTACAGCGGCAATAACTATGGCTACACCTTC
TRBD2,.,TRBJ2-5,TRBV5-4,CASSFGTSGRVETQYF,TGTGCCAGCAGCTTTGGGACTAGCGGGAGAGTTGAGACCCAGTACTTC
.,.,TRBJ1-4,TRBV27,CASSPAGVWGVNEKLFF,TGTGCCAGCAGCCCCGCGGGGGTTTGGGGCGTTAATGAAAAACTGTTTTTT
.,.,TRBJ2-1,TRBV11-2,CASSSSKLASYNEQFF,TGTGCCAGCAGCTCCTCTAAACTAGCATCCTACAATGAGCAGTTCTTC
.,.,TRBJ2-6,TRBV5-1,CASSLGQVGLGANVLTF,TGCGCCAGCAGCTTGGGTCAGGTGGGGCTTGGGGCCAACGTCCTGACTTTC
.,.,TRBJ2-1,TRBV7-2,CASSSSPTGTSGEQFF,TGTGCCAGCAGCTCCTCACCAACGGGAACGTCGGGTGAGCAGTTCTTC
TRBD2,.,TRBJ2-7,TRBV11-2,CASSYGTSGTYEQYF,TGTGCCAGCAGCTACGGGACTAGCGGAACCTACGAGCAGTACTTC
.,few,TRBJ1-5,TRBV5-6,CASSSRTAGQPQHF,TGTGCCAGCAGCTCTCGGACAGCAGGTCAGCCCCAGCATTTT
.,.,TRBJ1-1,TRBV27,CASSLISRTGGEAFF,TGTGCCAGCAGTTTAATTAGTCGGACCGGGGGGGAAGCTTTCTTT
.,once,TRBJ2-3,TRBV5-1,CASSLDLAHSTDTQYF,TGCGCCAGCAGCTTGGACCTAGCTCATAGCACAGATACGCAGTATTTT
.,.,TRBJ2-5,TRBV9,CASSSGSQETQYF,TGTGCCAGCAGCTCGGGTTCACAAGAGACCCAGTACTTC
TRBD2,.,TRBJ2-5,TRBV27,CASSPWTSGTETQYF,TGTGCCAGCAGTCCGTGGACTAGCGGGACGGAGACCCAGTACTTC
.,.,TRBJ2-3,TRBV7-3,CASSSAGVRTVEYF,TGTGCCAGCAGCTCGGCCGGGGTGAGGACTGTGGAGTATTTT
TRBD1,.,TRBJ1-2,TRBV5-1,CASSTLTGDNVYTF,TGCGCCAGCAGCACCCTGACAGGGGATAATGTCTACACCTTC
TRBD1,.,TRBJ1-3,TRBV5-1,CASSPGQFSGNTIYF,TGCGCCAGCAGCCCGGGACAGTTCTCTGGAAACACCATATATTTT
TRBD2,.,TRBJ2-3,TRBV9,CASSVNPSSGGGDTQYF,TGTGCCAGCAGCGTCAACCCCTCTAGCGGGGGAGGGGATACGCAGTATTTT
TRBD1,.,TRBJ1-1,TRBV9,CASSRRQGDTEAFF,TGTGCCAGCAGCCGTCGACAGGGGGACACTGAAGCTTTCTTT